A selection of T cell receptor beta chains follows, all from one sample in a study of T-cell reconstitution after alpha-beta-depleted transplantation in children. TCRdb reanalysed the PCR reads using MiXCR and keeps one entry per CDR3 protein. The sample lists hundreds of thousands of distinct CDR3 sequences, roughly 13% seen once, with 0.79% in the top ten. The source was PBMCs, collected before TCRalphabeta/CD19-depleted stem cell transplant. These receptors came from a girl aged 2 to 10 with congenital amegakaryocytic thrombocytopenia, due to receive a stem cell transplant. Each CDR3 is given without its conserved first and last residue.

v_gene,j_gene,CDR3aa
TRBV6-6,TRBJ2-3,ASMGQGRVTQY
TRBV7-9,TRBJ2-3,ASSPGTGGLNTDTQY
TRBV9,TRBJ2-1,ASSPMGEYNEQF
TRBV20-1,TRBJ1-6,SATSSSYNSPLH
TRBV20-1,TRBJ2-2,SARDPTLSGTTGELF
TRBV28,TRBJ1-2,ASSSPYRGAGDGYT
TRBV5-1,TRBJ2-3,ASKVGRLVTDTQY
TRBV5-4,TRBJ2-1,ASSRTSGSTYNEQF
TRBV7-9,TRBJ2-5,ASSSMWGKETQY
TRBV20-1,TRBJ2-1,SARDLPGREEGQF
TRBV12-3/TRBV12-4,TRBJ2-1,ASSHRDRDYEQF
TRBV21-1,TRBJ2-1,ASSKGPPPPGLAGGLADNEQF
TRBV5-1,TRBJ2-2,ASSLDSGGDTGELF
TRBV20-1,TRBJ2-7,SARIGASAYEQY
TRBV20-1,TRBJ2-7,SARVTGKYEQY
TRBV28,TRBJ2-1,ASSSQTRGGNEQF
TRBV5-1,TRBJ2-3,ASSLRDGRTDTQY
TRBV20-1,TRBJ1-1,SAGTGGNTEAF
TRBV15,TRBJ2-1,ATSETSGLYNEQF
TRBV7-7,TRBJ2-1,ASKPSEGENNEQF
TRBV20-1,TRBJ2-2,SCGASSGTGELF
TRBV7-6,TRBJ2-2,ASSVPGTLITGELF
TRBV29-1,TRBJ2-1,SVDTLRTGSSYNEQF
TRBV30,TRBJ1-6,AWSVRVGSDSPLH
TRBV3-1,TRBJ2-5,ASSQGTGLQETQY
TRBV6-5,TRBJ2-3,ASSYLRTDTQY
TRBV5-1,TRBJ2-5,ASSLSGRSWGETQY
TRBV20-1,TRBJ2-3,SANEGQATDTQY
TRBV10-3,TRBJ2-7,AISEPQRGTSSYEQY
TRBV12-3/TRBV12-4,TRBJ2-1,ASSPQINEQF
TRBV12-3/TRBV12-4,TRBJ2-1,ASSLQAGHEQF
TRBV12-3/TRBV12-4,TRBJ2-1,ASRRTGQGNEQF
TRBV20-1,TRBJ1-1,SATEGGNTEAF
TRBV7-2,TRBJ1-1,ASSERRGNTEAF
TRBV19,TRBJ1-4,ASRGGENEKLF
TRBV20-1,TRBJ2-7,SARPTGGILAGVYEQY
TRBV11-1,TRBJ2-1,ASSFPGDLRESVYEQF
TRBV4-1,TRBJ2-5,ASSQPLGQGETQY
TRBV9,TRBJ2-5,ASSALPGKETQY
TRBV20-1,TRBJ1-1,SASPGSTEAF
TRBV12-3/TRBV12-4,TRBJ2-7,ASSFEYFYEQY
TRBV20-1,TRBJ2-1,SATGGGYYNEQF
TRBV29-1,TRBJ2-3,SVTTSGRAADTQY
TRBV5-6,TRBJ2-2,ASSLLEYTTGELF
TRBV2,TRBJ2-7,ASSERSGLGY
TRBV20-1,TRBJ2-7,SASPTTISYEQY
TRBV20-1,TRBJ1-5,SARDHGVGQPQH
TRBV11-2,TRBJ2-3,ASSFGLANTDTQY
TRBV5-1,TRBJ2-7,ASSSSVGGGSSYEQY
TRBV28,TRBJ1-2,ASSSGFYGYT
TRBV5-1,TRBJ2-1,ASSPTPDRVYNEQF
TRBV20-1,TRBJ1-4,SARNTVTNEKLF
TRBV19,TRBJ2-7,ASSGQLAGEYEQY
TRBV20-1,TRBJ2-3,SARPPLSGSSDTQY
TRBV12-3/TRBV12-4,TRBJ2-5,ASSLTFKETQY
TRBV5-1,TRBJ2-2,ASSWGRDINTGELF
TRBV5-1,TRBJ2-7,ASTRTGTYEQY